The 32 T cell receptor beta chains below were found in one sample sequenced in a study of blood T cell repertoires in COVID-19. Profiling relied on immunoSEQ multiplex PCR, and the TCRdb table lists in-frame clones only, not all of them. The sample lists roughly 230,000 clones, around 90% occurring once. Sequenced material: peripheral blood. The receptors shown here come from a woman aged 60-75 years with COVID-19, enrolled during active disease.

The DNA for the CDR3 is TGTGCCAGCAGCCCCCCGGAACGGGGGAATACTGAAGCTTTCTTT. Protein sequence: CASSPPERGNTEAFF. The rearrangement links TRBV4-2 to TRBJ1-1, with a possible D match to TRBD1 (5 bases). The CDR3 sequence is 15 residues long. From germline, CDR1 is LGHNA and CDR2 YNFKEQ. Trimming took 4 bases from V and 5 from J, leaving 17 bases between them.

The genes are TRBV4-1 and TRBJ1-6, with 9 bases lining up with TRBD1. The germline V gene has CDR1 MGHRA and CDR2 YSYEKL. The CDR3 is made up of 14 amino acids. Trimming removed 7 bases from V and 5 bases from J; junction bases left unmatched: 3. CDR3 loop: CASTRDRDNSPLHF. CDR3 coding DNA: TGCGCCAGCACCCGGGACAGGGATAATTCACCCCTCCACTTT.

V and J are TRBV9 and TRBJ1-1; D is unclear. The CDR3 runs 15 residues. The V end was cut by 0 bases, the J end by 1 base, with 10 bases between. Germline assignment: CDR1 SGDLS and CDR2 YYNGEE. CDR3 residues: CASSVAEVPNTEAFF. The DNA of the CDR3 is TGTGCCAGCAGCGTAGCTGAGGTCCCGAACACTGAAGCTTTCTTT.

The J gene is TRBJ2-1, the V gene TRBV6-1, with TRBD1 matching over 12 bases. V shed 2 bases and J 7 bases; nucleotides not matched to a gene: 9. This CDR3 contains 17 residues. Germline V gene lookup returns CDR1 MNHNS and CDR2 SASEGT. In DNA form, the CDR3 reads TGTGCCAGCAGTGAAATGCCCGGGACAGGGGGCTTGAATGAGCAGTTCTTC. This gives the protein CASSEMPGTGGLNEQFF.

The chain couples TRBV19 to TRBJ2-1; D is undetermined. The CDR3 has 10 residues. Trimming pared 11 bases from V and 10 bases from J, leaving 12 bases between. Germline V gene lookup returns CDR1 LNHDA and CDR2 SQIVND (reference sequence). CDR3: CAVGYGEQFF. The CDR3 DNA follows: TGTGCCGTAGGTTACGGGGAGCAGTTCTTC.

The V gene is TRBV3-1 (or the pseudogene TRBV3-2), the J gene TRBJ1-1, with D uncertain. This CDR3 has 13 residues. Trimming cost V 0 bases and J 5 bases, with 7 bases left between them. The V gene's germline CDR1 is LGHDT and CDR2 YNNKEL (reference sequence). Written as DNA, the CDR3 is TGTGCCAGCAGCCAAGATTTACGGACTGAAGCTTTCTTT. This encodes CASSQDLRTEAFF.

This clone came up once. CDR3 amino acids: CASSPLRTGTEAFF. Here the CDR3 DNA reads TGTGCCAGCAGCCCACTCCGGACAGGCACTGAAGCTTTCTTT. The chain joins TRBV3-1 (or the pseudogene TRBV3-2) to TRBJ1-1; 7 bases align to TRBD1. This CDR3 is 14 amino acids long. Per germline, CDR1 LGHDT and CDR2 YNNKEL (reference sequence). The V gene end was trimmed by 4 bases and the J gene end by 4 bases; junction bases not matched to a gene: 6.

The J gene is TRBJ1-1, the V gene TRBV5-4; 9 nucleotides match TRBD1. Germline V gene sequence: CDR1 SGHNT, CDR2 YYREEE (reference sequence). The CDR3 runs 14 residues. Trimming took 4 bases from V and 7 from J; bases not matched to a gene: 8. Here the CDR3 reads CASSGNRGRGEAFF. CDR3 nucleotide sequence: TGTGCCAGCAGCGGAAACAGGGGGCGCGGTGAAGCTTTCTTT.

This clone came up once. J is TRBJ2-7 and V is TRBV7-9; 12 bases align to TRBD1. The germline V gene encodes CDR1 SEHNR and CDR2 FQNEAQ (reference sequence). The V gene end was trimmed by 5 bases and the J gene end by 3 bases; junction bases not matched to a gene: 8. This CDR3 is 16 amino acids long. CDR3 amino acids: CASSPAGQGAFYEQYF. In DNA form, the CDR3 reads TGTGCCAGCAGCCCTGCGGGACAGGGGGCTTTCTACGAGCAGTACTTC.

This sequence joins TRBV9 and TRBJ2-2; D ambiguous. The CDR3 sequence is 14 residues long. V dropped 0 bases and J dropped 3 bases, with 6 bases sitting between them. Germline CDR1 reads SGDLS; CDR2 reads YYNGEE. The CDR3 loop is CASSVVGDTGELFF. The CDR3 bases are TGTGCCAGCAGCGTAGTTGGAGACACCGGGGAGCTGTTTTTT.

CDR3 sequence (DNA): TGTGCCAGCAGCTTAGTTCCGTATAGGGAGGCTGAAAAACTGTTTTTT. This translates into CASSLVPYREAEKLFF. The chain carries TRBV7-6 and TRBJ1-4, with D hard to call. V lost 1 base, J lost 7 bases, and 16 bases lay in between. The CDR3 runs to 16 residues. Germline CDR1 and CDR2: SGHVS and FNYEAQ.

The chain joins TRBV7-2 to TRBJ2-2; D is unresolved. Trimming left V 2 bases short and J 6 bases short, with 10 bases between. There are 14 residues in the CDR3. Germline V CDR1 and CDR2: SGHTA, FQGNSA. Written as DNA, the CDR3 is TGTGCCAGCAGCTTAATTACGGGTGCCGGGGAGCTGTTTTTT. It codes for CASSLITGAGELFF.

This chain connects TRBV2 to TRBJ1-5, with D perhaps matching TRBD1 (6 bases). CDR1 and CDR2 (germline): SNHLY, FYNNEI. This CDR3 contains 14 residues. With 1 base removed from V and 10 bases from J, the gap between germline ends came to 14 bases. Written as DNA, the CDR3 is TGTGCCAGCAGTGAAGTGCGGGGGCGGGGACCCCAGCATTTT. It is translated as CASSEVRGRGPQHF.

This chain links TRBV9 with TRBJ1-5, with D tentatively TRBD1 (6 bases). Trimming removed 3 bases at V and 5 bases at J, with 15 bases between. The CDR3 has 15 residues. The V gene's germline CDR1 is SGDLS and CDR2 YYNGEE. CDR3 loop: CASSGYREPDQPQHF. The CDR3 region has the DNA TGTGCCAGCAGCGGTTACAGGGAACCGGATCAGCCCCAGCATTTT.

This chain connects TRBV11-3 to TRBJ2-5; 7 bases match TRBD2. The CDR3 is 13 residues long. Germline V gene data show CDR1 as SGHNT and CDR2 as YENEEA. V was clipped by 6 bases and J by 4 bases; unmatched bases: 5. The CDR3 reads CASSSGGRETQYF. The CDR3 DNA reads as TGTGCCAGCAGTTCCGGGGGGAGAGAGACCCAGTACTTC.

This clone has a single count. V gene TRBV11-3 combines with J gene TRBJ2-1, with 8 nucleotides matching TRBD2. The ends lost 5 bases at V and 9 bases at J; junction bases unmatched: 15. The germline CDR1 and CDR2 sequences are SGHNT and YENEEA. The length of the CDR3 is 16 residues. DNA for the CDR3: TGTGCCAGCAGCGCGACTAGCGCTATTAGGGGCGGTGAGCAGTTCTTC. Translating it yields CASSATSAIRGGEQFF.

The chain is built from TRBV4-2 and TRBJ2-2; 10 bases agree with TRBD2. V was pared by 0 bases and J by 7 bases, with 11 bases of the junction left unmatched. The germline gives CDR1 LGHNA, CDR2 YNFKEQ. The CDR3 consists of 18 residues. DNA for the CDR3: TGTGCCAGCAGCCAAGAAGCTTCTAGCGGGAGAAAGGGCGGGGAGCTGTTTTTT. It is translated as CASSQEASSGRKGGELFF.

The chain joins TRBV3-1 (or the pseudogene TRBV3-2) to TRBJ1-4; tentative D call: TRBD1 (6 bases). This CDR3 contains 14 residues. The germline V and J ends were trimmed by 5 bases and 7 bases, with 14 bases remaining between them. The germline V gene has CDR1 LGHDT and CDR2 YNNKEL (reference sequence). The DNA of the CDR3 is TGTGCCAGCAGCTCCAACAGGGTTGGTGAAAAACTGTTTTTT. Residues: CASSSNRVGEKLFF.

This chain uses TRBV5-1 with TRBJ1-6; TRBD1 agrees at 7 bases. The CDR3 runs to 16 residues. V was clipped by 5 bases and J by 10 bases; unmatched bases: 15. Germline V gene lookup returns CDR1 SGHRS and CDR2 YFSETQ. The CDR3 DNA reads TGCGCCAGCAGTCCCGGGACAGAAGCTCTAGGATCACCCCTCCACTTT. Protein sequence: CASSPGTEALGSPLHF. The full variable domain, completed using reference TRBV5-1 and TRBJ1-6, is KAGVTQTPRYLIKTRGQQVTLSCSPISGHRSVSWYQQTPGQGLQFLFEYFSETQRNKGNFPGRFSGRQFSNSRSEMNVSTLELGDSALYLCASSPGTEALGSPLHFGNGTRLTVT.

V and J are TRBV19 and TRBJ1-2; D is perhaps TRBD1 (6 bases). Germline V gene data show CDR1 as LNHDA and CDR2 as SQIVND (reference sequence). Trimming pared 5 bases from V and 2 bases from J, leaving 6 bases between. This CDR3 comprises 12 residues. The CDR3 here is CASSGQNYGYTF. The CDR3 coding sequence is TGTGCCAGTAGTGGACAGAACTATGGCTACACCTTC.

The J gene is TRBJ2-1, the V gene TRBV11-3; D gene ambiguous. Germline CDR1 reads SGHNT; CDR2 reads YENEEA. The CDR3 sequence is 17 residues long. V dropped 5 bases and J dropped 6 bases, with 23 bases sitting between them. The CDR3 coding sequence is TGTGCCAGCAGCCTCTCACCACCCAAGCTCTGTTTCAATGAGCAGTTCTTC. This encodes CASSLSPPKLCFNEQFF.

This chain joins TRBV4-3 and TRBJ1-2; TRBD1 is a possible D gene (5 bases). Germline assignment: CDR1 LGHNA and CDR2 YSLEER. V lost 0 bases and J lost 4, with 18 bases in between. This CDR3 has 17 residues. The CDR3 region is CASSQDQRRAGGYGYTF. In DNA, the CDR3 is TGCGCCAGCAGCCAAGATCAGAGACGGGCCGGGGGCTATGGCTACACCTTC.

The chain recombines TRBV7-2 with TRBJ2-7, with D perhaps TRBD1 (5 bases). The CDR3 covers 15 residues. Trimming took 1 base from V and 0 from J, leaving 10 bases between them. CDR1 SGHTA and CDR2 FQGNSA come from the germline V gene. This CDR3 is CASSLGQGTSYEQYF. The CDR3 DNA follows: TGTGCCAGCAGCTTAGGTCAGGGTACCTCCTACGAGCAGTACTTC. The whole variable domain, remainder taken from reference TRBV7-2 and TRBJ2-7, is GAGVSQSPSNKVTEKGKDVELRCDPISGHTALYWYRQSLGQGLEFLIYFQGNSAPDKSGLPSDRFSAERTGGSVSTLTIQRTQQEDSAVYLCASSLGQGTSYEQYFGPGTRLTVT.

The V call is TRBV6-5, the J call TRBJ1-3; D call uncertain. The CDR3 covers 15 residues. V was trimmed by 0 bases and J by 3 bases, leaving 9 bases between them. Per germline, CDR1 MNHEY and CDR2 SVGAGI. CDR3 DNA: TGTGCCAGCAGTTACTCAACAGCTGTTGGAAACACCATATATTTT. Its translation is CASSYSTAVGNTIYF.

This clone was observed a few times. The chain uses TRBV18 and TRBJ1-5; no reliable D call. CDR1 and CDR2 (germline): KGHSH, LQKENI. Between the trimmed V and J ends, which lost 3 bases and 4 bases, there was a span of 10 bases. The CDR3 spans 14 residues. CDR3 loop: CASSPSGLNQPQHF. CDR3 DNA sequence: TGTGCCAGCTCACCCTCCGGTCTAAATCAGCCCCAGCATTTT.

The chain couples TRBV18 to TRBJ1-1; 7 bases are shared with TRBD1. This CDR3 region has 16 residues. Looked up from germline, CDR1 is KGHSH and CDR2 is LQKENI. V was clipped by 4 bases and J by 2 bases; unmatched bases: 10. Here the CDR3 reads CASSRQGVMGNTEAFF. As DNA, the CDR3 is TGTGCCAGCTCACGGCAGGGGGTAATGGGTAACACTGAAGCTTTCTTT.

The chain carries TRBV5-1 and TRBJ2-3; 8 bases agree with TRBD2. The CDR3 sequence is 14 residues long. Looked up from germline, CDR1 is SGHRS and CDR2 is YFSETQ. With V trimmed by 4 bases and J by 6 bases, 7 bases remained unmatched. CDR3 sequence (DNA): TGCGCCAGCAGCCCCGGGGGGGGTCGGGATACGCAGTATTTT. This codes for CASSPGGGRDTQYF. The variable domain in full, completed from reference TRBV5-1 and TRBJ2-3, reads KAGVTQTPRYLIKTRGQQVTLSCSPISGHRSVSWYQQTPGQGLQFLFEYFSETQRNKGNFPGRFSGRQFSNSRSEMNVSTLELGDSALYLCASSPGGGRDTQYFGPGTRLTVL.

Written as DNA, the CDR3 is TGTGCCAGCAGCGTAGAGGCAGGGAGGGACACCGGGGAGCTGTTTTTT. It specifies CASSVEAGRDTGELFF. The chain uses TRBV9 and TRBJ2-2; 7 bases match TRBD2. This CDR3 contains 16 residues. CDR1 and CDR2 from the germline V gene are SGDLS and YYNGEE. Trimming cost V 0 bases and J 3 bases; bases outside gene matches: 5.

The chain uses TRBV11-2 and TRBJ2-3, with TRBD2 matching 7 bases. The germline V gene encodes CDR1 SGHAT and CDR2 FQNNGV. V dropped 3 bases and J dropped 7; count of bases not matched to a gene: 4. CDR3 size: 13 residues. The CDR3: CASSLGLSNTQYF. The CDR3 region has the DNA TGTGCCAGCAGCTTGGGACTATCAAATACGCAGTATTTT.

CDR3 in DNA: TGTGCCTCCCAGACAGGGCCGAACACCGGGGAGCTGTTTTTT. Translated, it gives CASQTGPNTGELFF. The V and J genes are TRBV19 and TRBJ2-2, with TRBD1 matching 7 bases. With V trimmed by 11 bases and J by 0 bases, 6 bases remained unmatched. The CDR3 loop spans 14 amino acids. The germline V gene encodes CDR1 LNHDA and CDR2 SQIVND (reference sequence).

The gene calls are TRBV5-1 and TRBJ1-6; 9 positions match TRBD1. V lost 0 bases, J lost 9 bases, and 4 bases stayed unmatched. The CDR3 totals 15 residues. CDR1 SGHRS and CDR2 YFSETQ come from the germline V gene. The CDR3 region is CASSLVGQGSSPLHF. CDR3 in DNA: TGCGCCAGCAGCTTGGTGGGACAGGGAAGTTCACCCCTCCACTTT.

The chain has TRBV7-9 and TRBJ2-1, with D possibly being TRBD1 (5 bases). The germline V gene encodes CDR1 SEHNR and CDR2 FQNEAQ (reference sequence). V was trimmed by 5 bases and J by 4 bases, leaving 21 bases between them. The CDR3 length is 17 residues. The DNA for the CDR3 is TGTGCCAGCAGCACCCGCAGGGCCGTGCTAATGTACAATGAGCAGTTCTTC. Residues: CASSTRRAVLMYNEQFF.